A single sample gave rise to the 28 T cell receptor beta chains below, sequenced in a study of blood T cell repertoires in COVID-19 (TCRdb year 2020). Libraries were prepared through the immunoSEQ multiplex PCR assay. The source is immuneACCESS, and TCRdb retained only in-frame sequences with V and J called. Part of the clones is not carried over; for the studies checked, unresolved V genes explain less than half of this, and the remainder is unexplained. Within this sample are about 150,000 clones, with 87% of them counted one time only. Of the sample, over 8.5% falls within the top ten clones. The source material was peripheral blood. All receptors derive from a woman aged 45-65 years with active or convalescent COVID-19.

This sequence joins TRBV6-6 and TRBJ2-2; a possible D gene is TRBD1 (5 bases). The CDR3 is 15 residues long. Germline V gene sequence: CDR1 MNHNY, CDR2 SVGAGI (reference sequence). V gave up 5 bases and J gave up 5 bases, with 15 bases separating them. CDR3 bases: TGTGCCAGCAGTCTTGACGGTCAGGGTACCGGGGAGCTGTTTTTT. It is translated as CASSLDGQGTGELFF.

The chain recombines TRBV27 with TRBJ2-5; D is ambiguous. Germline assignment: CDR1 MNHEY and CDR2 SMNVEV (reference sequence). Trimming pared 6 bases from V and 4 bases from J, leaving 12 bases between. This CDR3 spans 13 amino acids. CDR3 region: CASSATPRETQYF. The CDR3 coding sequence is TGTGCCAGCAGCGCCACACCCCGAGAGACCCAGTACTTC.

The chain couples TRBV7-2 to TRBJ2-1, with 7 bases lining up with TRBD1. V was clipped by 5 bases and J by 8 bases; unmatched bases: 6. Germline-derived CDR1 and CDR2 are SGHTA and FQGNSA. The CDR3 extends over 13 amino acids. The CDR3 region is CASSNLGGDEQFF. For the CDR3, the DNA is TGTGCCAGCAGCAACCTAGGGGGCGATGAGCAGTTCTTC.

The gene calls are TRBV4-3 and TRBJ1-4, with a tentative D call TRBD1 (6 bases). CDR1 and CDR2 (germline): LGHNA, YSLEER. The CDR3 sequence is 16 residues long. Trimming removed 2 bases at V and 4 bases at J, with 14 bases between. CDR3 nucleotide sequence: TGCGCCAGCAGCCAAAGGCCGGGACATAGTAATGAAAAACTGTTTTTT. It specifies CASSQRPGHSNEKLFF.

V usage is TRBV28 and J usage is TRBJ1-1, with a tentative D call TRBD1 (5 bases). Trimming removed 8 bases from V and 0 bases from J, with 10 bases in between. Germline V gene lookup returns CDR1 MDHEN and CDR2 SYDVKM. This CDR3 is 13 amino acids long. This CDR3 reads CASESGVNTEAFF. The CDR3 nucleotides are TGTGCCAGCGAGTCGGGGGTGAACACTGAAGCTTTCTTT.

This CDR3 is CAWSPGTTQETQYF. CDR3 bases: TGTGCCTGGAGTCCCGGGACTACCCAAGAGACCCAGTACTTC. This rearrangement joins TRBV30 to TRBJ2-5; 7 bases agree with TRBD2. The CDR3 sequence is 14 residues long. Germline V lookup: CDR1 GTSNPN, CDR2 SVGIG (reference sequence). With 2 bases clipped from V and 1 base from J, the junction kept 4 bases outside the gene matches.

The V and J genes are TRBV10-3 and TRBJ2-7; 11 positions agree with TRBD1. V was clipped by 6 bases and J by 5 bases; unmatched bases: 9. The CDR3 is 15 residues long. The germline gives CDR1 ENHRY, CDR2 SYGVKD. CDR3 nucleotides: TGTGCCATCAGCTCGAGAGGACAGGGGGCTGACGAGCAGTACTTC. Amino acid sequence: CAISSRGQGADEQYF.

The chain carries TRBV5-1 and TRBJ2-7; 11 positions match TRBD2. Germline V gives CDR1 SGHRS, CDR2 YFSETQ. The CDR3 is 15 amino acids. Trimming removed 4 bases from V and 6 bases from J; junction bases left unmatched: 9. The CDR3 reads CASSGTTSGGSEQYF. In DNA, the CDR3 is TGCGCCAGCAGCGGGACTACTAGCGGGGGAAGCGAGCAGTACTTC.

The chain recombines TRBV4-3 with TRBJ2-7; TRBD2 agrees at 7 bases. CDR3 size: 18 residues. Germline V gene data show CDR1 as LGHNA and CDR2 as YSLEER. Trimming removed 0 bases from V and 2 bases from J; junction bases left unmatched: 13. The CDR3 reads CASSQDPQSAGLPYEQYF. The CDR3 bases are TGCGCCAGCAGCCAAGATCCCCAGAGTGCGGGACTACCCTACGAGCAGTACTTC.

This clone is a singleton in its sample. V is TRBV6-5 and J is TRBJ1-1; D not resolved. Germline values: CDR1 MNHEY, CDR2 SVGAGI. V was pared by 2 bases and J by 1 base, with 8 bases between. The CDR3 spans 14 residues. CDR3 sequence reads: CASSYQAGNTEAFF. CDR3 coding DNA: TGTGCCAGCAGTTACCAGGCGGGGAACACTGAAGCTTTCTTT.

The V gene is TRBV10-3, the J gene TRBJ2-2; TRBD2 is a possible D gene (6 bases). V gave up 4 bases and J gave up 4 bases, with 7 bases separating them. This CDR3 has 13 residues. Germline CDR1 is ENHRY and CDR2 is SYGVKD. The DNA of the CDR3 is TGTGCCATCAGTGGGAGGGGCACCGGGGAGCTGTTTTTT. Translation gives CAISGRGTGELFF.

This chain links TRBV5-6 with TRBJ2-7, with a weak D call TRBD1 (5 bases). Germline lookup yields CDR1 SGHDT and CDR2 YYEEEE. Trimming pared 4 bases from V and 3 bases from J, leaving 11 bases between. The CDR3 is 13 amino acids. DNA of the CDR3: TGTGCCAGCAGCCGAGACAGATACTACGAGCAGTACTTC. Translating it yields CASSRDRYYEQYF.

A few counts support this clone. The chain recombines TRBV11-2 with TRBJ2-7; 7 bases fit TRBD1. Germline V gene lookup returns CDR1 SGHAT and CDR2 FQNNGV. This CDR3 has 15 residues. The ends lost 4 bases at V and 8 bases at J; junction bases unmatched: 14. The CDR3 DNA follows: TGTGCCAGCAGCTCAAGTGACAGGGATTCGGTGAAGCAGTACTTC. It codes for CASSSSDRDSVKQYF.

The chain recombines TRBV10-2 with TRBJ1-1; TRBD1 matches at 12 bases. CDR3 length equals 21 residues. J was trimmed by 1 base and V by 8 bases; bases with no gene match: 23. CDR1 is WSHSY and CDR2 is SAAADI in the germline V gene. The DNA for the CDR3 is TGCGCCAGCGCTCCCGGGACAGGGGGCGTTTGGGGGGCGACCTGGAACACTGAAGCTTTCTTT. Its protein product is CASAPGTGGVWGATWNTEAFF.

The CDR3 bases are TGTGCCAGCTCACCCCAGGATAGGGGTTATGGCTACACCTTC. The encoded protein is CASSPQDRGYGYTF. The rearrangement uses TRBV18 and TRBJ1-2; maybe TRBD1 (5 bases). This CDR3 is 14 amino acids long. Trimming stripped 3 bases from V and 5 bases from J, with 13 bases between. The germline CDR1 and CDR2 sequences are KGHSH and LQKENI.

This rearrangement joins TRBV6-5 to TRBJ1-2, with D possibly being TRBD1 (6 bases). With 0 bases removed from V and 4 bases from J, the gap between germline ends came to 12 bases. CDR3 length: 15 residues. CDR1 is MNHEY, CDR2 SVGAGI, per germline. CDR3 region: CASSYSSQGTYGYTF. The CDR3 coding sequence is TGTGCCAGCAGTTACTCCTCTCAGGGGACCTATGGCTACACCTTC.

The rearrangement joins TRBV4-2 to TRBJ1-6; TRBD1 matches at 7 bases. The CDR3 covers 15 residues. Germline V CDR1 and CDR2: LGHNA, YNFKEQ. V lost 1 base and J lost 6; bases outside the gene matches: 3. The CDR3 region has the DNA TGTGCCAGCAGCCAAGGAGGGACAGCTAATTCACCCCTCCACTTT. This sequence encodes CASSQGGTANSPLHF.

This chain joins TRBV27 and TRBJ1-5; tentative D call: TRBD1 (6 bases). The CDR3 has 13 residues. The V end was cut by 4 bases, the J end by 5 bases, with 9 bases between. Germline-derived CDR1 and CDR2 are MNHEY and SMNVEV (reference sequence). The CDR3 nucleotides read TGTGCCAGCAGTTCACAGGGTTATCAGCCCCAGCATTTT. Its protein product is CASSSQGYQPQHF.

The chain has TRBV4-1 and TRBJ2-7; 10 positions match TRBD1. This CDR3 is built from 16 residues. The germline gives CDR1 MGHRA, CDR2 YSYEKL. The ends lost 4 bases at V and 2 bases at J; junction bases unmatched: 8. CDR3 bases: TGCGCCAGCAGCCGCCGGGCCGGGACAGGGGCCTACGAGCAGTACTTC. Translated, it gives CASSRRAGTGAYEQYF.

CDR3 nucleotide sequence: TGTGCCACGGAGGGACAGGGGAACGAGCAGTTCTTC. This sequence encodes CATEGQGNEQFF. The rearrangement links TRBV10-3 to TRBJ2-1; 10 bases align to TRBD1. Germline-derived CDR1 and CDR2 are ENHRY and SYGVKD. The V and J ends lost 10 bases and 10 bases, in that order; junction bases with no gene match: 7. CDR3 size: 12 residues.

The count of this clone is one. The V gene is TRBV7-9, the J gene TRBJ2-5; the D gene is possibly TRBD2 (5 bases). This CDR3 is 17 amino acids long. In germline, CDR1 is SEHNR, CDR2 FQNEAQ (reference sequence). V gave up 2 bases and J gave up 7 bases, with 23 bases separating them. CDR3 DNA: TGTGCCAGCAGCTTAATGAGGGTTCGCTCATCATGGGTGACCCAGTACTTC. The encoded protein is CASSLMRVRSSWVTQYF. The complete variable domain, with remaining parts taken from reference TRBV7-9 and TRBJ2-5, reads DTGVSQNPRHKITKRGQNVTFRCDPISEHNRLYWYRQTLGQGPEFLTYFQNEAQLEKSRLLSDRFSAERPKGSFSTLEIQRTEQGDSAMYLCASSLMRVRSSWVTQYFGPGTRLLVL.

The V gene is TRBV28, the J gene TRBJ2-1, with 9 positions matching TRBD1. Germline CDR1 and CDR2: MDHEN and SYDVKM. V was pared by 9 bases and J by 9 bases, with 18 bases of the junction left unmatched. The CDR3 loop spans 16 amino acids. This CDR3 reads CASSYPPGQGTVEQFF. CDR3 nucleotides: TGTGCCAGTTCTTATCCTCCGGGACAGGGTACCGTTGAGCAGTTCTTC.

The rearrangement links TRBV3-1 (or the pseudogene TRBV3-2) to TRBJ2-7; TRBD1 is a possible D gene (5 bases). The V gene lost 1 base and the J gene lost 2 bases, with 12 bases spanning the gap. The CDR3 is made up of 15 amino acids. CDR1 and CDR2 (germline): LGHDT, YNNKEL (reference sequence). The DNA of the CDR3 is TGTGCCAGCAGCCAAGTATCTGACAGTACCTACGAGCAGTACTTC. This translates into CASSQVSDSTYEQYF.

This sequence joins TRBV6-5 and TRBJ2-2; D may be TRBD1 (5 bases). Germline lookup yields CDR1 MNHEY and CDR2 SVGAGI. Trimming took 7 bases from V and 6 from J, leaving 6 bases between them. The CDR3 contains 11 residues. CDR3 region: CASKGSGELFF. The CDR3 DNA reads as TGTGCCAGCAAGGGGTCCGGGGAGCTGTTTTTT.

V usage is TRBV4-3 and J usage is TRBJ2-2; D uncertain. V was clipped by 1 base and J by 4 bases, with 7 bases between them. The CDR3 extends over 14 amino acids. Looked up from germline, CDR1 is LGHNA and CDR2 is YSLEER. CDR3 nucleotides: TGCGCCAGCAGCCAAGTACAGTCCACCGGGGAGCTGTTTTTT. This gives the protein CASSQVQSTGELFF.

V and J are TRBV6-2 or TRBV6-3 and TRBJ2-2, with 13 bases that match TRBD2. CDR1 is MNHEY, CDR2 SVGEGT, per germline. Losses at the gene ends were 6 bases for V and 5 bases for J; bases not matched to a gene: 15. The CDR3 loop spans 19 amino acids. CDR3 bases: TGTGCCAGCAGACCTACTAGCGGGGGGGACCCTTGGCGGACCGGGGAGCTGTTTTTT. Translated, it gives CASRPTSGGDPWRTGELFF.

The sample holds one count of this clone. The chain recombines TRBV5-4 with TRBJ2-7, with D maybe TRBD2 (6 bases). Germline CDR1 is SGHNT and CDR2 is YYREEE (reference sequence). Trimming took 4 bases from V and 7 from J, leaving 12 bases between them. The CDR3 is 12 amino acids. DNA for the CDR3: TGTGCCAGCAGCCGCGGGACCGCAGAGCAGTACTTC. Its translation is CASSRGTAEQYF.

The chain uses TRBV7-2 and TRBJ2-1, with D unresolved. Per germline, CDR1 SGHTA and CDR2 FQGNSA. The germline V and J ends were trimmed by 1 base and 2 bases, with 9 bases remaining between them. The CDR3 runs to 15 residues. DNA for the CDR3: TGTGCCAGCAGCTTAGGGAGTTTAACCTACAATGAGCAGTTCTTC. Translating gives CASSLGSLTYNEQFF.